The next 7 T cell receptor beta chains were all read from a single sample in a study of T cells in Graves' hyperthyroidism and ophthalmopathy. From RNA transcripts, TCR beta CDR3 regions were amplified. The TCR CDR3 was amplified in a first-round RT-PCR using the HTBI primer set. A single record per CDR3 protein comes from TCRdb applying MiXCR to the multiplex PCR reads. The table has some 350,000 distinct CDR3 sequences, roughly 15% seen once. Sequenced material: blood. These receptors all come from an older woman with Graves' ophthalmopathy.

In its sample, this clonotype was seen many times. The rearrangement links TRBV3-1 to TRBJ2-1; TRBD2 might be the D (5 bases). The V gene lost 0 bases and the J gene lost 7 bases, with 13 bases spanning the gap. Germline V gives CDR1 LGHDT, CDR2 YNNKEL (reference sequence). The CDR3 length is 15 residues. CDR3 sequence reads: CASSQDWASLNEQFF. The CDR3 region has the DNA TGTGCCAGCAGCCAAGATTGGGCTAGCCTGAATGAGCAGTTCTTC.

This clonotype was found many times. The V call is TRBV27, the J call TRBJ1-1, with 8 bases identical to TRBD1. This CDR3 region has 12 residues. Germline loops: CDR1 MNHEY, CDR2 SMNVEV (reference sequence). Losses at the gene ends were 5 bases for V and 11 bases for J; bases not matched to a gene: 7. CDR3 sequence (DNA): TGTGCCAGCAGTCCCTGGACAGGGAGGGCTTTCTTT. As protein: CASSPWTGRAFF.

The chain has TRBV7-3 and TRBJ2-2, with 10 bases that match TRBD1. CDR3 length equals 17 residues. The trim removed 0 bases at V and 1 base at J, leaving 2 bases unmatched. Germline values: CDR1 SGHTA, CDR2 FQGTGA. DNA of the CDR3: TGTGCCAGCAGCTTAACCGGACAGGGGGTGAACACCGGGGAGCTGTTTTTT. Its translation is CASSLTGQGVNTGELFF. The variable domain in full, completed from reference TRBV7-3 and TRBJ2-2, reads GAGVSQTPSNKVTEKGKYVELRCDPISGHTALYWYRQSLGQGPEFLIYFQGTGAADDSGLPNDRFFAVRPEGSVSTLKIQRTERGDSAVYLCASSLTGQGVNTGELFFGEGSRLTVL.

This clonotype was counted many times. The chain uses TRBV7-8 and TRBJ2-3, with D uncertain. CDR3 length equals 13 residues. Germline CDR1 reads SGHVS; CDR2 reads FQNEAQ. V lost 5 bases and J 2 bases, leaving 8 bases between the germline ends. The CDR3 here is CASSPYFTDTQYF. CDR3 bases: TGTGCCAGCAGCCCATACTTCACAGATACGCAGTATTTT.

This clonotype was recorded at least ten times. The V call is TRBV12-3 or TRBV12-4, the J call TRBJ1-1, with D perhaps TRBD1 (5 bases). The CDR3 covers 13 residues. Trimming shortened V by 6 bases and J by 4 bases, and 12 bases separated the two germline ends. CDR3 sequence (DNA): TGTGCCAGCAGCCCGGGGGGTGGCACTGAAGCTTTCTTT. This translates into CASSPGGGTEAFF.

At least ten counts were recorded for this clonotype. This sequence joins TRBV28 and TRBJ2-7; TRBD2 matches 11 bases. V was pared by 2 bases and J by 6 bases, with 3 bases of the junction left unmatched. Germline V gives CDR1 MDHEN, CDR2 SYDVKM. CDR3 length equals 14 residues. The DNA for the CDR3 is TGTGCCAGCAGTTTAGTAACTAGCGGGAGCGAGCAGTACTTC. This translates into CASSLVTSGSEQYF.

At least ten counts were recorded for this clonotype. V and J are TRBV28 and TRBJ1-5, with D possibly being TRBD1 (5 bases). Germline values: CDR1 MDHEN, CDR2 SYDVKM. This CDR3 has 14 residues. Between the trimmed V and J ends, which lost 6 bases and 3 bases, there was a span of 12 bases. The CDR3 sequence is CASRLGVFNQPQHF. CDR3 nucleotides: TGTGCCAGCAGACTAGGGGTCTTCAATCAGCCCCAGCATTTT. Combining the CDR3 with reference TRBV28 and TRBJ1-5 gives the whole variable domain DVKVTQSSRYLVKRTGEKVFLECVQDMDHENMFWYRQDPGLGLRLIYFSYDVKMKEKGDIPEGYSVSREKKERFSLILESASTNQTSMYLCASRLGVFNQPQHFGDGTRLSIL.